This T cell receptor (beta chain) came from a study of regulatory T cells in long-lasting Graves disease. Study outcomes and limitations: Those with persistent Graves' had less TCR diversity than newly diagnosed patients.

Building the TCR beta libraries relied on iRepertoire HTBI primers, and CDR3 regions underwent Arm-PCR. TCRdb re-derived calls from the multiplex PCR reads in MiXCR, one entry per CDR3 protein. The table shows about 370,000 distinct CDR3 sequences, with 15% to 19% occurring only once. This clonotype appeared many times. Its antigen is unknown. After removal of 3 bases from V and 4 bases from J, the junction contained 8 bases not matched to a gene. CDR1 and CDR2 from the germline V gene are SGHAT and FQNNGV. The CDR3 is 16 amino acids. Time point noted: newly diagnosed GD, antithyroid drugs for less than 3 months. TCR sequences were obtained from RNA taken from PBMCs. The authors drew 7 to 10 milliliters of peripheral blood into EDTA tubes.

This sequence joins TRBV11-2 and TRBJ2-5; 10 bases agree with TRBD2. This clonotype originated in a female donor with Graves disease. The sequences come from peripheral blood mononuclear cells (PBMCs), collected at new diagnosis, from a patient treated with antithyroid drugs. The CDR3 spells CASSFLGLASGETQYF. The CDR3 DNA is TGTGCCAGCAGCTTCTTGGGACTAGCGTCGGGAGAGACCCAGTACTTC.